This TCR beta chain was profiled in a study of identical twins. TCRdb independently ran MiXCR on the 5' RACE reads; one entry per CDR3 protein. The table records 1.5 million to 2 million distinct CDR3 sequences, 32% of them present only once. Germline V gives CDR1 SGHAT, CDR2 FQDESV (reference sequence). The V and J ends lost 5 bases and 7 bases, in that order; junction bases with no gene match: 16. The CDR3 runs to 16 residues. Sequencing was performed on cord blood. The chain joins TRBV11-1 to TRBJ2-7; 8 nucleotides agree with TRBD1. This TCR came from a newborn girl in good health. CDR3 in amino acids: CASSQIRTGPLNEQYF. The CDR3 DNA is TGTGCCAGCAGCCAGATCCGGACAGGGCCCCTCAATGAGCAGTACTTC.